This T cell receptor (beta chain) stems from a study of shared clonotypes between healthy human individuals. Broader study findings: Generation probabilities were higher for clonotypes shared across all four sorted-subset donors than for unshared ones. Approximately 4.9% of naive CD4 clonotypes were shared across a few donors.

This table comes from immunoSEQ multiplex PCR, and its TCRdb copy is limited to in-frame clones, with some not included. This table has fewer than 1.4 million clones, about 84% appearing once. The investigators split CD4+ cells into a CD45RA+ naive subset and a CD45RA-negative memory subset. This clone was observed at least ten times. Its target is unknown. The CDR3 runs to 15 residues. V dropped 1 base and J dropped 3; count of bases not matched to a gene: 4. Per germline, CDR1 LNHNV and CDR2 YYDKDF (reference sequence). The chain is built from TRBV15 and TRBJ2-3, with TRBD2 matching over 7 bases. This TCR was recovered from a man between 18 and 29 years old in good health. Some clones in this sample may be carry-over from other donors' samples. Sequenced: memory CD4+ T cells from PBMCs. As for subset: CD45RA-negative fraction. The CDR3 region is CATSRGGSGTDTQYF. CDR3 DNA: TGTGCCACCAGCAGAGGCGGGAGTGGGACAGATACGCAGTATTTT. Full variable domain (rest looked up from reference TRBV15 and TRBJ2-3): DAMVIQNPRYQVTQFGKPVTLSCSQTLNHNVMYWYQQKSSQAPKLLFHYYDKDFNNEADTPDNFQSRRPNTSFCFLDIRSPGLGDTAMYLCATSRGGSGTDTQYFGPGTRLTVL.